The subject of this entry is one T cell receptor (beta chain). Its antigen is unidentified. This record belongs to a study of Ad26.COV2.S vaccination and SARS-CoV-2 variants. This sample's treatment: 19 received Ad26.COV2.S at low or high dose, single or two shots; five or six received placebo; per-sample allocation not given. The study sampled participants on day 63 after the first vaccine or placebo injection. Boston hosted the donor, who was an adult aged 18-55 years. It was Wuhan-strain SARS-CoV-2 spike that the Ad26 vaccine vector expressed. Some clones are missing from TCRdb's copy, which holds only in-frame ones; the method was immunoSEQ multiplex PCR. The repertoire holds 350,000 to 600,000 clones, with about 89% as singletons. V gave up 5 bases and J gave up 4 bases; unmatched junction bases: 10. CDR1 and CDR2 from the germline V gene are SGHTA and FQGNSA. This CDR3 contains 16 residues. Study-wide results and limits: Measurement of non-spike TCR breadth gave similar results in vaccine and placebo recipients. Analytic work on TCR breadth and depth might have understated the full extent of total T cell responses.

The TCR comes from a person between 18 and 60 years old who received the Ad26.COV2.S COVID-19 vaccine or a placebo. The specimen comprised peripheral blood, sampled in a trial of Ad26.COV2.S vaccine versus placebo. The chain has TRBV7-2 and TRBJ2-3, with 9 bases identical to TRBD1. CDR3 sequence reads: CASSSYRGRIADTQYF. The DNA of the CDR3 is TGTGCCAGCAGCAGCTACAGGGGGCGCATAGCAGATACGCAGTATTTT. Variable domain in full (rest from reference TRBV7-2 and TRBJ2-3): GAGVSQSPSNKVTEKGKDVELRCDPISGHTALYWYRQSLGQGLEFLIYFQGNSAPDKSGLPSDRFSAERTGGSVSTLTIQRTQQEDSAVYLCASSSYRGRIADTQYFGPGTRLTVL.